The next 32 T cell receptor beta chains were all read from a single sample in a study of blood T cells in healthy people across ages. Primers used in a second PCR of roughly 6 to 11 cycles were a sample-barcoded 5' primer and a J-beta primer mix. TCRdb independently ran MiXCR on the 5' RACE reads; one entry per CDR3 protein. Found here are approximately 900,000 distinct CDR3 sequences, 40% to 60% of them singletons; the top ten hold roughly 12%. Sequencing used blood. These receptors all stem from a man aged 25-40 years in good health.

This sequence joins TRBV7-3 and TRBJ2-5; a weak D match, TRBD1 (5 bases). Looked up from germline, CDR1 is SGHTA and CDR2 is FQGTGA. Between the trimmed V and J ends, which lost 5 bases and 11 bases, there was a span of 27 bases. The CDR3 is made up of 16 amino acids. The CDR3 here is CASSPYRQSLGYEQYF. The DNA of the CDR3 is TGTGCCAGCAGCCCGTACCGACAGTCCCTAGGGTATGAGCAGTACTTC. The variable domain in full, completed from reference TRBV7-3 and TRBJ2-5, reads GAGVSQTPSNKVTEKGKYVELRCDPISGHTALYWYRQSLGQGPEFLIYFQGTGAADDSGLPNDRFFAVRPEGSVSTLKIQRTERGDSAVYLCASSPYRQSLGYEQYFGPGTRLLVL.

The CDR3 region has the DNA TGTGCCAGCAGCTCTTCTCACCTCTATGGCTACACCTTC. It translates to CASSSSHLYGYTF. The V call is TRBV7-9, the J call TRBJ1-2; D call uncertain. Trimming took 4 bases from V and 4 from J, leaving 10 bases between them. The germline CDR1 and CDR2 sequences are SEHNR and FQNEAQ (reference sequence). The CDR3 runs 13 residues.

This chain connects TRBV30 to TRBJ2-1; D gene ambiguous. The DNA end is more similar to TRBJ2-7, so the J call may be wrong. The CDR3 covers 13 residues. The V gene's germline CDR1 is GTSNPN and CDR2 SVGIG (reference sequence). The CDR3 region has the DNA TGTGCCTGGAGTGTAACCTCTTACAATGAGCAGTACTTC. It translates to CAWSVTSYNEQYF.

Details on this clonotype: The germline gene is not matched at one end of the junction; a read error may be the cause. The chain joins TRBV5-1 to TRBJ1-4; D gene ambiguous. The germline CDR1 and CDR2 sequences are SGHRS and YFSETQ. The CDR3 has 18 amino acids. DNA for the CDR3: TGCGCCAGCGGCTTGGAAGGCGTCGTCAGCGGGACTAATGAAAAACTGTTTTTT. Protein sequence: CASGLEGVVSGTNEKLFF.

The table lists this clonotype with a count of one. The chain couples TRBV5-1 to TRBJ2-5; TRBD1 matches at 8 bases. Trimming at V came to 4 bases and at J to 5 bases, leaving 10 bases not matched to a gene. The CDR3 has 15 amino acids. Germline V gene sequence: CDR1 SGHRS, CDR2 YFSETQ. CDR3 sequence reads: CASSRGTGNRETQYF. CDR3 DNA sequence: TGCGCCAGCAGCCGTGGGACAGGAAATCGGGAGACCCAGTACTTC.

J is TRBJ2-1 and V is TRBV30; unclear D gene. CDR1 is GTSNPN, CDR2 SVGIG, per germline (reference sequence). The ends were cut back, 3 bases at V and 0 bases at J, with 9 bases in the middle. The CDR3 runs 14 residues. This CDR3 is CAWRPLSSYNEQFF. The DNA for the CDR3 is TGTGCCTGGAGGCCCCTCAGCTCCTACAATGAGCAGTTCTTC.

The chain recombines TRBV2 with TRBJ1-1, with 8 positions matching TRBD1. Germline trimming cut 6 bases from V and 4 bases from J; bases unmatched to any gene: 7. The CDR3 contains 14 residues. Germline V gives CDR1 SNHLY, CDR2 FYNNEI. The CDR3 DNA follows: TGTGCCAGCAGACCCGACAGGGGAGGCACTGAAGCTTTCTTT. This codes for CASRPDRGGTEAFF.

V gene TRBV3-1 combines with J gene TRBJ2-5, with D possibly TRBD2 on 6 matching bases. V was clipped by 4 bases and J by 5 bases, with 17 bases between them. Germline V gene lookup returns CDR1 LGHDT and CDR2 YNNKEL (reference sequence). The CDR3 consists of 15 residues. The CDR3, as DNA: TGTGCCAGCAGCCCGGGGGATCGTCTTCAGGAGACCCAGTACTTC. Translating gives CASSPGDRLQETQYF.

The CDR3 nucleotides are TGTGCCAGCAGTCACCCGGACGGGTCCAGCTCCTACGAGCAGTACTTC. Protein sequence: CASSHPDGSSSYEQYF. This sequence joins TRBV7-9 and TRBJ2-7; unclear D gene. The CDR3 has 16 residues. Per the germline V gene, CDR1 is SEHNR and CDR2 is FQNEAQ (reference sequence). With 6 bases removed from V and 0 bases from J, the gap between germline ends came to 18 bases.

The rearrangement uses TRBV2 and TRBJ1-2; possible D gene TRBD1, 5 bases. There are 13 residues in the CDR3. Trimming shortened V by 4 bases and J by 6 bases, and 12 bases separated the two germline ends. Germline V lookup: CDR1 SNHLY, CDR2 FYNNEI. CDR3 loop: CASSGQGADGYTF. The CDR3 nucleotides are TGTGCCAGCAGTGGTCAAGGGGCTGATGGCTACACCTTC.

This rearrangement joins TRBV6-5 to TRBJ2-5; 7 positions agree with TRBD2. This CDR3 has 15 amino acids. The J segment lost 4 bases and the V segment lost 2 bases, leaving 7 bases of the junction unmatched. Germline-derived CDR1 and CDR2 are MNHEY and SVGAGI. CDR3 sequence: CASSYVPGEGETQYF. DNA for the CDR3: TGTGCCAGCAGTTACGTCCCCGGGGAGGGAGAGACCCAGTACTTC.

CDR3 in DNA: TGTGCCAGCAGTGCGGACCGCGACTCTGGGGCCAACGTCCTGACTTTC. Translation: CASSADRDSGANVLTF. The chain combines TRBV25-1 with TRBJ2-6; D unclear. This CDR3 has 16 amino acids. Looked up from germline, CDR1 is MGHDK and CDR2 is SYGVNS. Trimming took 4 bases from V and 0 from J, leaving 10 bases between them.

This clonotype appeared a few times. The rearrangement links TRBV28 to TRBJ2-3; D unclear. Germline V CDR1 and CDR2: MDHEN, SYDVKM. The CDR3 loop spans 17 amino acids. Trimming removed 5 bases from V and 0 bases from J, with 18 bases in between. The CDR3 DNA is TGTGCCAGCAGTCCATCTGAACAACCGCTGAGCACAGATACGCAGTATTTT. Its protein product is CASSPSEQPLSTDTQYF. Supplemented by reference TRBV28 and TRBJ2-3, the full variable domain reads DVKVTQSSRYLVKRTGEKVFLECVQDMDHENMFWYRQDPGLGLRLIYFSYDVKMKEKGDIPEGYSVSREKKERFSLILESASTNQTSMYLCASSPSEQPLSTDTQYFGPGTRLTVL.

This rearrangement joins TRBV27 to TRBJ2-3; TRBD2 aligns across 9 bases. Germline-derived CDR1 and CDR2 are MNHEY and SMNVEV (reference sequence). The ends lost 8 bases at V and 7 bases at J; junction bases unmatched: 16. This CDR3 has 16 amino acids. CDR3 DNA sequence: TGTGCCAGCGCACCGCCTAGGGCTAGCGGGGTTAATACGCAGTATTTT. It translates to CASAPPRASGVNTQYF.

This clonotype turned up a few times. The V call is TRBV7-9, the J call TRBJ2-7; D is possibly TRBD1 (6 bases). V was trimmed by 3 bases and J by 6 bases, leaving 9 bases between them. The CDR3 has 12 amino acids. Germline V gene data show CDR1 as SEHNR and CDR2 as FQNEAQ (reference sequence). The chain's CDR3 is CASSFTGSEQYF. DNA of the CDR3: TGTGCCAGCAGCTTTACAGGGAGCGAGCAGTACTTC. The variable domain in full, with the rest retrieved from reference TRBV7-9 and TRBJ2-7, is DTGVSQNPRHKITKRGQNVTFRCDPISEHNRLYWYRQTLGQGPEFLTYFQNEAQLEKSRLLSDRFSAERPKGSFSTLEIQRTEQGDSAMYLCASSFTGSEQYFGPGTRLTVT.

The J gene is TRBJ1-2, the V gene TRBV12-3 or TRBV12-4; the D gene is possibly TRBD1 (6 bases). Trimming left V 6 bases short and J 0 bases short, with 17 bases between. The CDR3 loop spans 16 amino acids. CDR3 amino acids: CASSWGGAGANYGYTF. The CDR3 DNA is TGTGCCAGCAGCTGGGGGGGCGCAGGGGCTAACTATGGCTACACCTTC.

The chain recombines TRBV7-3 with TRBJ1-5; D remains ambiguous. The germline V gene encodes CDR1 SGHTA and CDR2 FQGTGA. The CDR3 consists of 13 residues. V dropped 4 bases and J dropped 1 base, with 5 bases sitting between them. Here the CDR3 DNA reads TGTGCCAGCAGCTCCTCGAGCAATCAGCCCCAGCATTTT. This codes for CASSSSSNQPQHF.

The J gene is TRBJ2-1, the V gene TRBV27; D possibly uses TRBD1 or TRBD2 (5 bases each). This CDR3 region has 14 residues. Germline V gene lookup returns CDR1 MNHEY and CDR2 SMNVEV (reference sequence). V dropped 8 bases and J dropped 4 bases, with 15 bases sitting between them. The CDR3 here is CASGETGAYNEQFF. CDR3 nucleotide sequence: TGTGCCAGCGGCGAAACCGGGGCGTACAATGAGCAGTTCTTC.

The chain has TRBV11-2 and TRBJ2-7; TRBD1 matches 7 bases. From germline, CDR1 is SGHAT and CDR2 FQNNGV. Trimming cost V 4 bases and J 0 bases; bases outside gene matches: 6. This CDR3 comprises 15 residues. The DNA of the CDR3 is TGTGCCAGCAGCTCGACAGGGTTGGGCTCCTACGAGCAGTACTTC. Translated, it gives CASSSTGLGSYEQYF.

The chain couples TRBV29-1 to TRBJ1-5, with TRBD1 matching 7 bases. Unmatched junction bases numbered 1, after V lost 4 bases and J lost 4 bases. The CDR3 spans 12 residues. Germline CDR1 reads SQVTM; CDR2 reads ANQGSEA. CDR3 DNA sequence: TGCAGCGTTGCAGGGGGAAATCAGCCCCAGCATTTT. This codes for CSVAGGNQPQHF. Drawing the rest from reference TRBV29-1 and TRBJ1-5, the complete variable domain is SAVISQKPSRDICQRGTSLTIQCQVDSQVTMMFWYRQQPGQSLTLIATANQGSEATYESGFVIDKFPISRPNLTFSTLTVSNMSPEDSSIYLCSVAGGNQPQHFGDGTRLSIL.

The DNA of the CDR3 is TGTGCCAGCAGTGAGATCGGGTTAGGGCTTTCCACTAATGAAAAACTGTTTTTT. Translated: CASSEIGLGLSTNEKLFF. The chain recombines TRBV25-1 with TRBJ1-4; D unclear. The CDR3 is 18 residues long. Trimming removed 3 bases from V and 2 bases from J, with 19 bases in between. The germline V gene has CDR1 MGHDK and CDR2 SYGVNS.

V and J are TRBV7-2 and TRBJ2-7, with D maybe TRBD2 (5 bases). The CDR3 extends over 13 amino acids. The V and J ends lost 2 bases and 6 bases respectively, with 11 bases between them. Germline V gene data show CDR1 as SGHTA and CDR2 as FQGNSA. The CDR3 DNA reads as TGTGCCAGCAGCTTACTTCGGGATAGCGAGCAGTACTTC. This codes for CASSLLRDSEQYF.

The V gene is TRBV12-3 or TRBV12-4, the J gene TRBJ2-1; weak D call: TRBD2 (7 bases). CDR3 length: 17 residues. The germline V and J ends were trimmed by 2 bases and 0 bases, with 14 bases remaining between them. The CDR3 is CASSLRGALSSYNEQFF. DNA of the CDR3: TGTGCCAGCAGTTTACGGGGGGCCCTGAGCTCCTACAATGAGCAGTTCTTC.

This clonotype has a count of ten or more. J is TRBJ1-2 and V is TRBV20-1; D uncertain. V lost 6 bases to trimming and J lost 4 bases, with 15 bases between them. Germline V gene data show CDR1 as DFQATT and CDR2 as SNEGSKA (reference sequence). The CDR3 contains 13 residues. CDR3: CSAASRLIYGYTF. The CDR3 DNA reads TGCAGTGCCGCGAGCCGACTCATCTATGGCTACACCTTC.

DNA for the CDR3: TGCGCCAGCAGCCCACCGGACAGGGAACACTATGGCTACACCTTC. As protein: CASSPPDREHYGYTF. The gene calls are TRBV5-1 and TRBJ1-2, with TRBD1 identical over 8 bases. The CDR3 length is 15 residues. The germline V gene encodes CDR1 SGHRS and CDR2 YFSETQ. J was trimmed by 3 bases and V by 4 bases; bases with no gene match: 8.

This clonotype was recorded only once. The CDR3 sequence is CASSLGVGFAEAFF. The CDR3, as DNA: TGTGCCAGCAGCTTAGGCGTGGGATTCGCTGAAGCTTTCTTT. The chain carries TRBV7-2 and TRBJ1-1, with unresolved D. The CDR3 is 14 amino acids. Per germline, CDR1 SGHTA and CDR2 FQGNSA. The V end was cut by 1 base, the J end by 6 bases, with 12 bases between.

The CDR3 sequence: CASSRPSGGDTQYF. The CDR3 coding sequence is TGTGCCAGCAGCCGACCTAGCGGGGGGGATACGCAGTATTTT. The chain carries TRBV3-1 and TRBJ2-3, with TRBD2 identical over 11 bases. This CDR3 has 14 residues. Per germline, CDR1 LGHDT and CDR2 YNNKEL (reference sequence). Trimming cost V 4 bases and J 6 bases; bases outside gene matches: 3.

On this clonotype itself: Germline and junction disagree at one end, which may indicate a read error. The genes are TRBV6-5 and TRBJ1-5, with D hard to call. Germline V gene data show CDR1 as MNHEY and CDR2 as SVGAGI. The CDR3 is 14 residues long. CDR3 region: CACSFTRTNQPQHF. CDR3 bases: TGTGCCTGCAGCTTTACGCGGACCAATCAGCCCCAGCATTTT.

The chain recombines TRBV10-3 with TRBJ2-7, with no clear D. The CDR3 sequence is 11 residues long. The ends were cut back, 4 bases at V and 3 bases at J, with 4 bases in the middle. Germline CDR1 is ENHRY and CDR2 is SYGVKD. CDR3 bases: TGTGCCATCAGTGCTCACTACGAGCAGTACTTC. This sequence encodes CAISAHYEQYF.

Only one count was recorded for this clonotype. V usage is TRBV20-1 and J usage is TRBJ1-1, with D unclear. There are 17 residues in the CDR3. The germline V gene encodes CDR1 DFQATT and CDR2 SNEGSKA (reference sequence). V was cut by 0 bases and J by 0 bases, with 17 bases left in between. The CDR3 loop reads CSARDRHAGRMNTEAFF. CDR3 nucleotides: TGCAGTGCTAGAGATCGCCACGCTGGGAGGATGAACACTGAAGCTTTCTTT.

This clonotype appeared once. The genes are TRBV4-3 and TRBJ2-1; D perhaps matches TRBD2 (5 bases). Germline V lookup: CDR1 LGHNA, CDR2 YSLEER. The length of the CDR3 is 15 residues. Trimming pared 3 bases from V and 3 bases from J, leaving 12 bases between. CDR3 region: CASSQERVFYNEQFF. CDR3 bases: TGCGCCAGCAGCCAGGAGAGGGTATTCTACAATGAGCAGTTCTTC.

This chain uses TRBV5-4 with TRBJ1-4; TRBD1 aligns across 7 bases. Trimming at V came to 5 bases and at J to 0 bases, leaving 7 bases not matched to a gene. The CDR3 loop spans 16 amino acids. Looked up from germline, CDR1 is SGHNT and CDR2 is YYREEE (reference sequence). The CDR3 DNA reads as TGTGCCAGCAGTCCGGGACAGCTTGCAACTAATGAAAAACTGTTTTTT. Its translation: CASSPGQLATNEKLFF.